This section outlines one T cell receptor beta chain sequence together with its context. Trimming cost V 2 bases and J 5 bases, with 10 bases left between them. This CDR3 contains 14 residues. The germline CDR1 and CDR2 sequences are SGDLS and YYNGEE. The repertoire was sequenced with immunoSEQ multiplex PCR; TCRdb's copy has only in-frame clones and lacks some. The sample yields tens of thousands of clones, around 89% seen once. This entry is derived from a study of OX40 agonist ivuxolimab in advanced cancers. Sequenced material: CD4+ or CD8+ T cells sorted from blood, taken in a trial of the OX40 agonist ivuxolimab. This clonotype was sampled from an adult with an advanced solid tumor such as melanoma, head and neck, liver or kidney cancer. V usage is TRBV9 and J usage is TRBJ1-4; D is unresolved. CDR3 sequence: CASSVRGSNEKLFF. Here the CDR3 DNA reads TGTGCCAGCAGCGTTCGGGGTTCGAATGAAAAACTGTTTTTT.